The 17 T cell receptor beta chains reported below all come from one sample, sequenced in a study of Ad26.COV2.S vaccination and SARS-CoV-2 variants. TCRdb's table, derived via immunoSEQ multiplex PCR, lists solely in-frame clones and lacks some. The sample includes hundreds of thousands of clones, 85% to 90% of them seen just once. Treatment given: about 20 received Ad26.COV2.S at low or high dose, single or two shots; about 5 received placebo; per-sample allocation not given. The samples were gathered on day 63 after the first injection of vaccine or placebo. The sample consisted of peripheral blood, taken in a trial of Ad26.COV2.S vaccine versus placebo. Every receptor here comes from a person between 18 and 65 years old who received the Ad26.COV2.S COVID-19 vaccine or a placebo.

As to this clone: Distinct nucleotide sequences in the sample also encode this CDR3. The chain has TRBV18 and TRBJ1-1; D call uncertain. This CDR3 has 13 residues. Germline V CDR1 and CDR2: KGHSH, LQKENI. The V end was cut by 1 base, the J end by 3 bases, with 6 bases between. DNA of the CDR3: TGTGCCAGCTCACCACAGGGAGACACTGAAGCTTTCTTT. Translating it yields CASSPQGDTEAFF.

This chain links TRBV9 with TRBJ2-7; no reliable D call. CDR1 SGDLS and CDR2 YYNGEE come from the germline V gene. The V end lost 5 bases, the J end lost 1 base, and 13 bases lay between the germline ends. The CDR3 contains 14 residues. CDR3 in DNA: TGTGCCAGCAGTTCCGGGTCCATTTCCTACGAGCAGTACTTC. This sequence encodes CASSSGSISYEQYF.

This sequence joins TRBV28 and TRBJ2-7; a weak D match, TRBD1 (5 bases). CDR3 length equals 15 residues. Germline loops: CDR1 MDHEN, CDR2 SYDVKM. V was pared by 6 bases and J by 0 bases, with 15 bases between. The CDR3: CASRPPGISSYEQYF. CDR3 coding DNA: TGTGCCAGCAGGCCCCCAGGGATTAGCTCCTACGAGCAGTACTTC. Full variable domain (outside the CDR3, taken from reference TRBV28 and TRBJ2-7): DVKVTQSSRYLVKRTGEKVFLECVQDMDHENMFWYRQDPGLGLRLIYFSYDVKMKEKGDIPEGYSVSREKKERFSLILESASTNQTSMYLCASRPPGISSYEQYFGPGTRLTVT.

In its sample, this clone was seen once. The chain employs TRBV10-3 and TRBJ2-7; 7 bases map to TRBD1. Germline V gives CDR1 ENHRY, CDR2 SYGVKD. V dropped 2 bases and J dropped 3; count of bases not matched to a gene: 1. The CDR3 has 13 residues. Written as DNA, the CDR3 is TGTGCCATCAGTGAGGGACAGGTCTACGAGCAGTACTTC. It encodes CAISEGQVYEQYF.

V is TRBV3-1 (or the pseudogene TRBV3-2) and J is TRBJ1-4; D uncertain. CDR1 and CDR2 (germline): LGHDT, YNNKEL (reference sequence). CDR3 length: 14 residues. Trimming stripped 4 bases from V and 7 bases from J, with 13 bases between. Written as DNA, the CDR3 is TGTGCCAGCAGCCCCCCAGAGGAGTCTGAAAAACTGTTTTTT. It translates to CASSPPEESEKLFF.

J is TRBJ2-1 and V is TRBV11-2; D remains ambiguous. The CDR3 covers 14 residues. Germline V lookup: CDR1 SGHAT, CDR2 FQNNGV. V lost 1 base, J lost 8 bases, and 12 bases lay in between. The CDR3 coding sequence is TGTGCCAGCAGCTTAGTAGGGCGAACGGATGAGCAGTTCTTC. Translation: CASSLVGRTDEQFF. Full variable domain (missing parts from reference TRBV11-2 and TRBJ2-1): EAGVAQSPRYKIIEKRQSVAFWCNPISGHATLYWYQQILGQGPKLLIQFQNNGVVDDSQLPKDRFSAERLKGVDSTLKIQPAKLEDSAVYLCASSLVGRTDEQFFGPGTRLTVL.

CDR3 coding DNA: TGTGCCAGCAGCCAGTTTAGGAACCGGGACAGGGAGGGGGGGACCCAGTACTTC. Translated: CASSQFRNRDREGGTQYF. V usage is TRBV3-1 (or the pseudogene TRBV3-2) and J usage is TRBJ2-5, with TRBD1 matching 9 bases. V lost 3 bases, J lost 7 bases, and 18 bases stayed unmatched. The CDR3 is 18 residues long. Germline V lookup: CDR1 LGHDT, CDR2 YNNKEL (reference sequence).

The chain has TRBV2 and TRBJ1-6; 7 bases are shared with TRBD1. The CDR3 has 15 residues. CDR1 and CDR2 (germline): SNHLY, FYNNEI. J lost 6 bases, V lost 5 bases, and 7 bases had no gene match. The CDR3 nucleotides are TGTGCCAGCAGTTACGGGGGACAGCCTAATTCACCCCTCCACTTT. Amino acids: CASSYGGQPNSPLHF.

The V gene is TRBV7-2, the J gene TRBJ1-6; perhaps TRBD1 as D (5 bases). Germline V lookup: CDR1 SGHTA, CDR2 FQGNSA. V was pared by 1 base and J by 10 bases, with 11 bases between. The CDR3 is made up of 14 amino acids. This chain's CDR3 is CASSLGGGGSPLHF. CDR3 in DNA: TGTGCCAGCAGCTTAGGGGGGGGAGGATCACCCCTCCACTTT.

V and J are TRBV4-2 and TRBJ1-1; 7 nucleotides agree with TRBD1. The ends lost 0 bases at V and 4 bases at J; junction bases unmatched: 17. CDR1 is LGHNA, CDR2 YNFKEQ, per germline. The CDR3 length is 19 residues. CDR3 loop: CASSQDRMSATGYSTEAFF. The CDR3 nucleotides are TGTGCCAGCAGCCAAGATCGAATGTCTGCGACAGGGTACTCCACTGAAGCTTTCTTT.

The rearrangement joins TRBV15 to TRBJ2-1; 9 bases fit TRBD2. CDR3 length equals 16 residues. Germline CDR1 reads LNHNV; CDR2 reads YYDKDF (reference sequence). Trimming took 3 bases from V and 7 from J; bases not matched to a gene: 10. DNA of the CDR3: TGTGCCACCAGCAGGATAACCGGGACTAGCAGAAATGAGCAGTTCTTC. This gives the protein CATSRITGTSRNEQFF.

The chain combines TRBV5-4 with TRBJ2-2; D perhaps matches TRBD1 (5 bases). Trimming removed 3 bases at V and 11 bases at J, with 8 bases between. This CDR3 is built from 11 residues. Per the germline V gene, CDR1 is SGHNT and CDR2 is YYREEE (reference sequence). The CDR3 bases are TGTGCCAGCAGCTATGGACAAGAGCTGTTTTTT. It codes for CASSYGQELFF.

With respect to this clone: Other DNA variants within this sample encode the same CDR3. The CDR3 DNA follows: TGTGCCAGCAGTTGGGGGACAGGGGATGGCTACACCTTC. Its protein product is CASSWGTGDGYTF. The chain uses TRBV28 and TRBJ1-2; the match to TRBD1 covers 10 bases. V trimming: 4 bases; J trimming: 6 bases; junction bases outside the gene matches: 2. The CDR3 covers 13 residues. The germline V gene has CDR1 MDHEN and CDR2 SYDVKM.

The chain employs TRBV27 and TRBJ2-7, with unresolved D. The CDR3 spans 15 residues. The ends were cut back, 0 bases at V and 2 bases at J, with 11 bases in the middle. Germline V CDR1 and CDR2: MNHEY, SMNVEV (reference sequence). The CDR3 here is CASSLSAVRPYEQYF. For the CDR3, the DNA is TGTGCCAGCAGTTTATCGGCGGTAAGACCCTACGAGCAGTACTTC.

The chain uses TRBV27 and TRBJ1-5; D is ambiguous. The germline V gene has CDR1 MNHEY and CDR2 SMNVEV (reference sequence). CDR3 length: 13 amino acids. V lost 2 bases, J lost 5 bases, and 7 bases lay in between. The CDR3 spells CASSLGSHQPQHF. CDR3 bases: TGTGCCAGCAGTTTAGGCAGCCATCAGCCCCAGCATTTT.

This chain connects TRBV7-9 to TRBJ2-2; a possible D gene is TRBD2 (7 bases). This CDR3 is 13 amino acids long. V lost 6 bases, J lost 3 bases, and 8 bases lay in between. CDR1 is SEHNR, CDR2 FQNEAQ, per germline (reference sequence). The CDR3 sequence: CASRGGDTGELFF. The DNA of the CDR3 is TGTGCCAGCAGAGGGGGGGACACCGGGGAGCTGTTTTTT.

This clone was detected ten times or more. This chain joins TRBV7-8 and TRBJ2-5, with D hard to call. The V gene lost 5 bases and the J gene lost 0 bases, with 13 bases spanning the gap. The germline V gene encodes CDR1 SGHVS and CDR2 FQNEAQ. The CDR3 length is 15 residues. The CDR3 here is CASSARTLHQETQYF. The CDR3, as DNA: TGTGCCAGCAGCGCCCGGACGTTACACCAAGAGACCCAGTACTTC.